The present TCR beta chain was sequenced within a study of T-cell memory formation after mild COVID-19 (dated by TCRdb to the early 2020s). Some background on the complete study: Most TCR sequence clusters were specific to one of the two donors. The cohort was made up of two young adult volunteers, one female and one male, who were previously healthy. In a couple of donors, T-cell clones that expanded and contracted after mild COVID-19 were tracked by sequencing TCRalpha and TCRbeta repertoires over time.

For sequencing, an Illumina NovaSeq 6000 was employed. cDNA libraries for TCRalpha and TCRbeta were prepared by 5'RACE using constant-segment primers, with sample barcodes and unique molecular identifiers added. RNA was extracted from every sample with Trizol reagent. Library amplification was performed in two PCR steps, and a second sample barcode and Illumina TruSeq adapters were introduced in the second step. Sequencing of libraries was performed on an Illumina NovaSeq with 2 x 150 bp paired-end reads. Per the source publication's procedure: Reads were demultiplexed and collapsed into UMI-guided consensus sequences with migec v1.2.7. Using mixcr v2.1.11, the UMI consensuses were aligned to TRA and TRB V and J templates and assembled into clonotypes. A clonotype was counted as expanded or contracted only when both edgeR and NoisET called the clonotype significant, with the noise models trained on biological replicates. For edgeR calls, the cutoffs were a false discovery rate-adjusted p below 0.01 and a log2 fold-change threshold of 1. As an exploratory analysis of dynamics, max-normalized trajectories of the 1000 most abundant clonotypes were examined with PCA combined with hierarchical clustering. Each responding clone was given a CD4 or CD8 phenotype based on the CD4+ and CD8+ repertoires, which had been sequenced separately. TCRdb reran the public reads through fastp at Q25 and MiXCR, keeping productive beta chains. Duplicate CDR3 protein sequences are folded into a single record with the most common DNA and genes. The V and J calls were not made by the authors but by TCRdb's processing. Counted in this sample were about 170,000 distinct CDR3 sequences; around 13% of them appeared once. Jointly, the top ten make up more than 3% of the sample.

This clonotype was recorded a few times. No antigen is known for it. No much larger clonotype is one base removed from it; base qualities were not supplied. In the germline V gene, CDR1 corresponds to SGHTA and CDR2 to FQGNSA. Trimming removed 4 bases from V and 6 bases from J, leaving 18 bases between the germline ends. CDR3 length: 15 amino acids, cysteine to phenylalanine. The retained sequence is limited to the CDR3, 45 bases, with the frame set at the first base. Broad study findings and their caveats: Only a couple of mild cases were covered by the study, and larger cohorts that include severe cases with pre-infection samples were considered necessary. Clones that contracted from day 15 to 85 showed balanced CD4/CD8 phenotypes, whereas a second wave of clones that expanded from day 15 to 37 leaned towards CD4+. Some responding clones were found in pre-infection memory, which suggests that pre-existing cross-reactive memory T cells took part in the SARS-CoV-2 response. SARS-CoV-2 specificity was not confirmed for the second-wave clones peaking on day 37. Contracting CD4+ clones turned up mainly in the CM and EM memory subsets, whereas EMRA was where CD8+ clones were enriched.

Ficoll-Paque density gradient centrifugation was used to isolate PBMCs. The sequencing input was PBMCs or a T cell subset sorted from them (not recorded which). The TCR originated in a man younger than 30 who had mild COVID-19 (a few samples of this study predate the infection). The sample titles of this study are shuffled in the database, so cell type and time point are left out; the donor was told from shared clones. This chain is built from TRBV7-2 and TRBJ2-5; a tentative D match to TRBD2 spans 6 bases. CDR3 reads: CASSYRDSSGQTQYF. In nucleotide form, the sequence is TGTGCCAGCAGCTATAGGGACTCTTCCGGGCAGACCCAGTACTTC.